These 31 T cell receptor beta chains were sequenced from one sample in a study of T cells in Graves' hyperthyroidism and ophthalmopathy. Amplified TCR beta CDR3 regions derived from RNA transcripts. A set of HTBI primers served as the primers for a first-round RT-PCR of the TCR CDR3. In TCRdb, the multiplex PCR reads were re-called with MiXCR into one record per CDR3 protein. The sample holds around 620,000 distinct CDR3 sequences; just over 45% are singletons and the top ten take 15% to 20%. Sequenced input: peripheral blood or thyroid tissue (not recorded which). The receptors were sampled from an adult woman with Graves' disease, either hyperthyroidism or ophthalmopathy (not recorded which).

This clonotype was picked up many times. The rearrangement uses TRBV5-1 and TRBJ2-5; D is undetermined. The CDR3 totals 13 residues. The germline V gene encodes CDR1 SGHRS and CDR2 YFSETQ. The V and J ends lost 3 bases and 2 bases respectively, with 8 bases between them. The CDR3, as DNA: TGCGCCAGCAGCTCCTCAGTTCAAGAGACCCAGTACTTC. This translates into CASSSSVQETQYF.

On this clonotype: This may come from a read error, since a much larger clone is one base off. This likely comes from a read error, as the CDR3 has no conserved phenylalanine or tryptophan at its end. J is TRBJ2-7 and V is TRBV5-4, with 7 bases lining up with TRBD1. The CDR3 contains 14 residues. The trim removed 4 bases at V and 0 bases at J, leaving 4 bases unmatched. Germline lookup yields CDR1 SGHNT and CDR2 YYREEE (reference sequence). Written as DNA, the CDR3 is TGTGCCAGCAGCCCGGGACAGCTCTCCTACGAGCAGTACTGC. This translates into CASSPGQLSYEQYC.

Many counts were recorded for this clonotype. The CDR3 coding sequence is TGCAGTGCTAGTAATCAGCGGGAGGTCTCCTACGAGCAGTACTTC. Residues: CSASNQREVSYEQYF. This chain links TRBV20-1 with TRBJ2-7; TRBD2 aligns across 9 bases. After removal of 3 bases from V and 0 bases from J, the junction contained 6 bases not matched to a gene. This CDR3 contains 15 residues. CDR1 is DFQATT and CDR2 is SNEGSKA in the germline V gene (reference sequence).

This clonotype has a count of ten or more. The chain recombines TRBV12-3 or TRBV12-4 with TRBJ1-1; 9 bases map to TRBD1. V was pared by 1 base and J by 6 bases, with 6 bases of the junction left unmatched. The CDR3 has 15 residues. CDR3 in DNA: TGTGCCAGCAGTTTAGACAGGGGGCGCGTCGCTGAAGCTTTCTTT. Its translation: CASSLDRGRVAEAFF.

The chain is built from TRBV10-3 and TRBJ1-5; unclear D gene. Germline V gene sequence: CDR1 ENHRY, CDR2 SYGVKD. V shed 6 bases and J shed 5 bases, with 14 bases lying between them. The CDR3 is 14 amino acids. As DNA, the CDR3 is TGTGCCATCAGCCACACCAGAAGCGATCAGCCCCAGCATTTT. Translation: CAISHTRSDQPQHF.

This clonotype has just a few counts. This is likely a read error, given that the CDR3 carries no conserved phenylalanine or tryptophan at its end. The chain recombines TRBV7-2 with TRBJ1-2; TRBD1 matches 8 bases. CDR1 and CDR2 (germline): SGHTA, FQGNSA. There are 16 residues in the CDR3. With V trimmed by 4 bases and J by 3 bases, 10 bases remained unmatched. Here the CDR3 reads CASSSRTGKDYYGYTL. Here the CDR3 DNA reads TGTGCCAGCAGCTCCCGGACAGGGAAGGACTACTATGGCTACACCCTC.

As for this clonotype: At one of its ends the junction is not consistent with the germline gene, which may arise from a read error. The chain couples TRBV12-3 or TRBV12-4 to TRBJ2-6, with D unresolved. The CDR3 length is 11 residues. CDR3 nucleotides: TGTGCCAGCAGACCGAAGGGTACTGAAGCTTTC. This encodes CASRPKGTEAF.

V and J are TRBV25-1 and TRBJ1-6; 9 positions agree with TRBD1. There are 16 residues in the CDR3. Trimming took 4 bases from V and 2 from J; bases not matched to a gene: 3. CDR1 and CDR2 from the germline V gene are MGHDK and SYGVNS. The CDR3 loop is CASSAGQGTYNSPLHF. CDR3 bases: TGTGCCAGCAGTGCCGGACAGGGGACCTATAATTCACCCCTCCACTTT.

A few counts support this clonotype. V is TRBV10-3 and J is TRBJ2-5; D call uncertain. V was clipped by 2 bases and J by 7 bases, with 11 bases between them. Germline CDR1 is ENHRY and CDR2 is SYGVKD. The CDR3 is made up of 13 amino acids. CDR3 DNA sequence: TGTGCCATCAGTGAGGTGCCAGTGGGGACCCAGTACTTC. The encoded protein is CAISEVPVGTQYF.

This clonotype was seen ten or more times. The chain recombines TRBV28 with TRBJ1-2, with 10 bases matching TRBD1. In germline, CDR1 is MDHEN, CDR2 SYDVKM. The CDR3 totals 15 residues. Losses at the gene ends were 7 bases for V and 7 bases for J; bases not matched to a gene: 12. The CDR3: CASMSPGTGAGGYTF. The CDR3 nucleotides read TGTGCCAGCATGTCCCCCGGGACAGGGGCTGGTGGCTACACCTTC.

This clonotype showed up many times. The rearrangement uses TRBV28 and TRBJ1-5, with TRBD1 matching over 7 bases. There are 13 residues in the CDR3. CDR1 and CDR2 (germline): MDHEN, SYDVKM. After removal of 6 bases from V and 10 bases from J, the junction contained 9 bases not matched to a gene. In DNA form, the CDR3 reads TGTGCCAGCAGACTGGACAGGCTCTTTCCCCAGCATTTT. Its translation is CASRLDRLFPQHF.

This clonotype came up many times. The CDR3 sequence: CASSYSGEGDTIYF. DNA for the CDR3: TGTGCCAGCAGTTACTCGGGGGAGGGTGACACCATATATTTT. The genes are TRBV6-5 and TRBJ1-3; tentatively, D is TRBD1 (5 bases). Germline CDR1 is MNHEY and CDR2 is SVGAGI. The CDR3 runs to 14 residues. V was shortened by 0 bases and J by 8 bases, with 11 bases between the two germline ends.

This clonotype is a singleton in its sample. The junction shows a germline mismatch at one end, possibly a read error. The chain combines TRBV5-5 with TRBJ2-1; TRBD1 might be the D (5 bases). Germline assignment: CDR1 SGHKS and CDR2 YYEKEE (reference sequence). The CDR3 runs 13 residues. The CDR3 loop is CASRLDTYNEQFF. Written as DNA, the CDR3 is TGTGCCAGCAGATTGGACACCTACAATGAGCAGTTCTTC.

This clonotype was seen at least ten times. The V gene is TRBV14, the J gene TRBJ2-7, with TRBD2 matching 8 bases. Trimming removed 6 bases from V and 3 bases from J; junction bases left unmatched: 10. The CDR3 has 15 residues. Germline V gene sequence: CDR1 SGHDN, CDR2 FVKESK. CDR3 nucleotides: TGTGCCAGCAGTCGCCGGCGGGAGGATCGCTACGAGCAGTACTTC. It translates to CASSRRREDRYEQYF. The variable domain in full, with the rest retrieved from reference TRBV14 and TRBJ2-7, is EAGVTQFPSHSVIEKGQTVTLRCDPISGHDNLYWYRRVMGKEIKFLLHFVKESKQDESGMPNNRFLAERTGGTYSTLKVQPAELEDSGVYFCASSRRREDRYEQYFGPGTRLTVT.

V usage is TRBV7-8 and J usage is TRBJ2-7; TRBD2 matches 7 bases. V trimming: 3 bases; J trimming: 4 bases; junction bases outside the gene matches: 9. CDR3 size: 15 residues. CDR1 and CDR2 (germline): SGHVS, FQNEAQ. This chain's CDR3 is CASSFGGGLPYEQYF. The CDR3 DNA follows: TGTGCCAGCAGCTTTGGGGGGGGTCTCCCTTACGAGCAGTACTTC.

This clonotype has more than one count but fewer than ten. V is TRBV30 and J is TRBJ1-1; no definite D call. Deletions cut 1 base from V and 1 base from J, with 10 bases between. Germline V gene lookup returns CDR1 GTSNPN and CDR2 SVGIG (reference sequence). The CDR3 runs 14 residues. The chain's CDR3 is CAWSAVEANTEAFF. CDR3 bases: TGTGCCTGGAGTGCCGTTGAGGCGAACACTGAAGCTTTCTTT.

This CDR3 reads CATSRGRSNQHF. In DNA form, the CDR3 reads TGTGCCACCAGCAGGGGACGGAGCAATCAGCATTTT. The chain is built from TRBV15 and TRBJ1-5, with D possibly matching TRBD1 (5 bases). This CDR3 comprises 12 residues. Germline values: CDR1 LNHNV, CDR2 YYDKDF (reference sequence). Trimming stripped 3 bases from V and 13 bases from J, with 13 bases between.

The chain links TRBV6-6 to TRBJ1-1; no firm D call. CDR1 and CDR2 from the germline V gene are MNHNY and SVGAGI (reference sequence). The CDR3 has 14 amino acids. Trimming left V 2 bases short and J 4 bases short, with 11 bases between. The CDR3 DNA is TGTGCCAGCAGTTACGCGAAAGGCCTCACTGAAGCTTTCTTT. It specifies CASSYAKGLTEAFF.

The CDR3 loop is CASSPGHGHEKLFF. The CDR3 nucleotides read TGTGCCAGCAGCCCTGGGCATGGACATGAAAAACTGTTTTTT. V and J are TRBV28 and TRBJ1-4; D ambiguous. Germline V gene lookup returns CDR1 MDHEN and CDR2 SYDVKM. The CDR3 runs 14 residues. V lost 6 bases and J lost 6, with 14 bases in between.

The CDR3 is CASSEDLHGYTF. CDR3 sequence (DNA): TGTGCCAGCAGTGAAGATTTACATGGCTACACCTTC. The chain recombines TRBV25-1 with TRBJ1-2, with D unclear. The CDR3 is 12 amino acids. The germline V gene has CDR1 MGHDK and CDR2 SYGVNS. Trimming took off 2 bases at V and 6 bases at J, with 7 bases between the two ends.

The sample holds a few counts of this clonotype. The chain links TRBV10-3 to TRBJ1-4; TRBD1 aligns across 7 bases. This CDR3 has 17 amino acids. Germline CDR1 reads ENHRY; CDR2 reads SYGVKD. The V and J ends lost 6 bases and 8 bases, in that order; junction bases with no gene match: 18. CDR3 in amino acids: CAISIFRQGGFREKLFF. The CDR3 region has the DNA TGTGCCATCAGCATTTTTCGACAGGGAGGCTTTCGGGAAAAACTGTTTTTT.

V and J are TRBV29-1 and TRBJ1-5, with 7 bases identical to TRBD1. This CDR3 is built from 15 residues. The trim removed 0 bases at V and 6 bases at J, leaving 8 bases unmatched. The V gene's germline CDR1 is SQVTM and CDR2 ANQGSEA. CDR3 in amino acids: CSVEDRDSDGQPQHF. In nucleotides, the CDR3 is TGCAGCGTTGAAGATCGGGACAGTGACGGTCAGCCCCAGCATTTT.

This clonotype was picked up many times. This chain joins TRBV7-9 and TRBJ2-6, with 7 bases lining up with TRBD1. Trimming removed 5 bases from V and 0 bases from J; junction bases left unmatched: 1. Germline V gene lookup returns CDR1 SEHNR and CDR2 FQNEAQ (reference sequence). The CDR3 length is 15 residues. CDR3 sequence reads: CASSDRDSGANVLTF. The CDR3 nucleotides are TGTGCCAGCAGCGACAGGGACTCTGGGGCCAACGTCCTGACTTTC. The full variable domain, in which reference TRBV7-9 and TRBJ2-6 provide the parts outside the CDR3, is DTGVSQNPRHKITKRGQNVTFRCDPISEHNRLYWYRQTLGQGPEFLTYFQNEAQLEKSRLLSDRFSAERPKGSFSTLEIQRTEQGDSAMYLCASSDRDSGANVLTFGAGSRLTVL.

The rearrangement uses TRBV29-1 and TRBJ2-7; D unresolved. The germline CDR1 and CDR2 sequences are SQVTM and ANQGSEA. V lost 6 bases to trimming and J lost 3 bases, with 18 bases between them. This CDR3 is 14 amino acids long. The CDR3 DNA sequence: TGCAGCGTGGGGTCACGCGCTAAAAACTACGAGCAGTACTTC. It yields the protein CSVGSRAKNYEQYF.

The gene calls are TRBV7-8 and TRBJ2-5; 13 bases are shared with TRBD2. The CDR3 has 16 residues. In germline, CDR1 is SGHVS, CDR2 FQNEAQ. The junction had 3 bases not matched to a gene; V was cut back by 1 base and J by 4 bases. CDR3 protein: CASSLELAGGRETQYF. The CDR3 DNA sequence: TGTGCCAGCAGCTTAGAACTAGCGGGAGGGAGAGAGACCCAGTACTTC.

The chain joins TRBV5-1 to TRBJ1-6, with no clear D. Trimming shortened V by 4 bases and J by 11 bases, and 16 bases separated the two germline ends. The CDR3 is 14 residues long. Germline CDR1 reads SGHRS; CDR2 reads YFSETQ. In DNA, the CDR3 is TGCGCCAGCAGCCCCTTTCTACGGAATCCACCCCTCCACTTT. As protein: CASSPFLRNPPLHF.

A word on this clonotype: A read error may produce the germline difference seen at one junction end. This sequence joins TRBV25-1 and TRBJ2-5; D is perhaps TRBD2 (5 bases). CDR1 is MGHDK and CDR2 is SYGVNS in the germline V gene. This CDR3 spans 15 amino acids. Here the CDR3 reads CACSAPRSGKETQYF. In DNA, the CDR3 is TGTGCCTGCAGTGCTCCCAGGTCGGGGAAAGAGACCCAGTACTTC. The full variable domain, its missing parts supplied by reference TRBV25-1 and TRBJ2-5, is EADIYQTPRYLVIGTGKKITLECSQTMGHDKMYWYQQDPGMELHLIHYSYGVNSTEKGDLSSESTVSRIRTEHFPLTLESARPSHTSQYLCACSAPRSGKETQYFGPGTRLLVL.

This chain links TRBV7-2 with TRBJ1-2; TRBD1 agrees at 7 bases. The CDR3 runs to 16 residues. V dropped 3 bases and J dropped 0; count of bases not matched to a gene: 7. Germline lookup yields CDR1 SGHTA and CDR2 FQGNSA. CDR3 nucleotide sequence: TGTGCCAGCAGCTTCTTTGGGACAGCTTCTAACTATGGCTACACCTTC. Translated: CASSFFGTASNYGYTF.

The V gene is TRBV2, the J gene TRBJ1-5; 9 nucleotides agree with TRBD1. This CDR3 has 17 amino acids. Germline V lookup: CDR1 SNHLY, CDR2 FYNNEI. J lost 5 bases, V lost 5 bases, and 13 bases had no gene match. Here the CDR3 reads CASSSLPGTGMHQPQHF. For the CDR3, the DNA is TGTGCCAGCAGTTCCCTCCCCGGGACAGGGATGCATCAGCCCCAGCATTTT.

This clonotype was detected only a few times. J is TRBJ2-7 and V is TRBV10-3, with unresolved D. V lost 4 bases and J lost 3, with 7 bases in between. Germline assignment: CDR1 ENHRY and CDR2 SYGVKD. The CDR3 runs 12 residues. In DNA form, the CDR3 reads TGTGCCATCAGTGGATCTTACTACGAGCAGTACTTC. Amino acid sequence: CAISGSYYEQYF.

The chain uses TRBV10-3 and TRBJ1-3; D not certain. Germline-derived CDR1 and CDR2 are ENHRY and SYGVKD. The length of the CDR3 is 14 residues. Trimming took off 7 bases at V and 1 base at J, with 11 bases between the two ends. The DNA for the CDR3 is TGTGCCATCACCCGGGATCTATCTGGAAACACCATATATTTT. It is translated as CAITRDLSGNTIYF.